The clone carrying this TCR beta chain turned up a few times. This entry comes from a study of blood T cells in healthy people across ages. A second about 6 to 11 cycle PCR used barcoded and J-beta primers. A template-switch adaptor that had 12 random nucleotides put a tag on each cDNA molecule. From the 5' RACE reads, TCRdb called clonotypes with MiXCR, one entry per CDR3 protein. The profile shows around 750,000 distinct CDR3 sequences, 50% to 65% of them singletons. Each donor gave roughly 9.8 milliliters of peripheral blood. The extraction recovered at least 5.5 micrograms of total RNA per sample. Germline V CDR1 and CDR2: MNHEY, SMNVEV (reference sequence). The CDR3 contains 15 residues. The V gene lost 1 base and the J gene lost 4 bases, with 13 bases spanning the gap.

The genes are TRBV27 and TRBJ1-2; D is perhaps TRBD1 (6 bases). The receptor comes from a man older than 75 in good health. Sequenced: blood. As DNA, the CDR3 is TGTGCCAGCAGTTTATTGGCGACAGGCGCCTATGGCTACACCTTC. It yields the protein CASSLLATGAYGYTF.